This TCR beta chain comes out of a study of shared clonotypes between healthy human individuals. Assay: immunoSEQ multiplex PCR; the TCRdb copy retains only in-frame clones and omits some. There are about 1.1 million clones in the sample; around 78% occur only once, and 0.6% to 0.75% lies in the top ten. This clone was counted ten times or more. Its target is unknown. Overall study results and limits: Richness estimates generally favored naive over memory subsets.

The germline V and J ends were trimmed by 4 bases and 2 bases, with 11 bases remaining between them. The CDR3 loop spans 14 amino acids. Germline lookup yields CDR1 SGDLS and CDR2 YYNGEE. The V call is TRBV9, the J call TRBJ2-3, with a tentative D call TRBD2 (6 bases). Sequencing used memory CD4+ T cells from PBMCs. Sample subset: CD45RA-negative fraction. This clonotype originated in a young man in good health. Some clones in this sample may be carry-over from other donors' samples. Here the CDR3 reads CASSPRTITDTQYF. The CDR3 DNA is TGTGCCAGCAGCCCCCGGACTATCACAGATACGCAGTATTTT.